The 23 T cell receptor beta chains in this list originate from one sample, sequenced in a study of blood T cell repertoires in COVID-19. Sequencing used immunoSEQ multiplex PCR; TCRdb keeps in-frame clones, though not all of them. The sample has roughly 170,000 clones, 75% to 90% seen once. Specimen: PBMCs or T cells enriched from blood (not recorded which). These receptors were collected from a woman aged 45-65 years who had recovered from COVID-19.

The rearrangement links TRBV7-2 to TRBJ1-1; TRBD1 is a possible D gene (6 bases). CDR1 is SGHTA, CDR2 FQGNSA, per germline. The CDR3 is 15 residues long. The V end was cut by 5 bases, the J end by 0 bases, with 13 bases between. CDR3 nucleotide sequence: TGTGCCAGCAGCGCCCAGGGGAAGATGAACACTGAAGCTTTCTTT. It specifies CASSAQGKMNTEAFF.

The V call is TRBV19, the J call TRBJ2-5; weak D call: TRBD2 (5 bases). The CDR3 totals 14 residues. Germline V gene lookup returns CDR1 LNHDA and CDR2 SQIVND (reference sequence). Trimming stripped 7 bases from V and 4 bases from J, with 16 bases between. The CDR3 here is CASTPTRLAETQYF. CDR3 sequence (DNA): TGTGCCAGTACCCCCACCCGGCTAGCAGAGACCCAGTACTTC.

This chain links TRBV20-1 with TRBJ1-1; no firm D call. The CDR3 covers 11 residues. Germline values: CDR1 DFQATT, CDR2 SNEGSKA (reference sequence). The germline V and J ends were trimmed by 6 bases and 1 base, with 6 bases remaining between them. This CDR3 reads CSARKNTEAFF. The CDR3 nucleotides are TGCAGTGCCAGGAAGAACACTGAAGCTTTCTTT.

J is TRBJ2-7 and V is TRBV18; 12 bases line up with TRBD2. Germline V gene data show CDR1 as KGHSH and CDR2 as LQKENI. The CDR3 has 14 residues. Trimming removed 3 bases from V and 3 bases from J; junction bases left unmatched: 0. CDR3 region: CASSPTSGSYEQYV. CDR3 in DNA: TGTGCCAGCTCACCGACTAGCGGGAGCTACGAGCAGTACGTC.

The chain uses TRBV27 and TRBJ1-6, with 7 bases matching TRBD1. Per the germline V gene, CDR1 is MNHEY and CDR2 is SMNVEV (reference sequence). The CDR3 sequence is 15 residues long. J gave up 10 bases and V 5 bases, and 11 bases lay outside the gene matches. The CDR3 coding sequence is TGTGCCAGCAGTGAACAGGGGAATCTTGGGTCACCCCTCCACTTT. Protein product: CASSEQGNLGSPLHF.

This CDR3 reads CASSLNRDQPQHF. The CDR3 coding sequence is TGTGCCAGCAGCCTAAACAGGGACCAGCCCCAGCATTTT. The chain is built from TRBV5-4 and TRBJ1-5; the D gene is possibly TRBD1 (6 bases). The V gene's germline CDR1 is SGHNT and CDR2 YYREEE (reference sequence). The CDR3 totals 13 residues. V dropped 4 bases and J dropped 7 bases, with 12 bases sitting between them.

This sequence joins TRBV5-1 and TRBJ1-3; D is perhaps TRBD1 (5 bases). The germline CDR1 and CDR2 sequences are SGHRS and YFSETQ. The V end lost 2 bases, the J end lost 15 bases, and 9 bases lay between the germline ends. This CDR3 has 10 amino acids. This CDR3 reads CASSLAGQYF. CDR3 bases: TGCGCCAGCAGCTTAGCAGGGCAATATTTT. The full variable domain, in which reference TRBV5-1 and TRBJ1-3 provide the parts outside the CDR3, is KAGVTQTPRYLIKTRGQQVTLSCSPISGHRSVSWYQQTPGQGLQFLFEYFSETQRNKGNFPGRFSGRQFSNSRSEMNVSTLELGDSALYLCASSLAGQYFGEGSWLTVV.

Here the CDR3 DNA reads TGTGCCAGCAGTGACTCACAAAGCTCCTACAATGAGCAGTTCTTC. Its protein is CASSDSQSSYNEQFF. This chain joins TRBV6-4 and TRBJ2-1; D is ambiguous. Germline assignment: CDR1 MRHNA and CDR2 SNTAGT. This CDR3 is 15 amino acids long. Trimming took off 0 bases at V and 0 bases at J, with 6 bases between the two ends.

The chain combines TRBV18 with TRBJ1-2; 12 bases agree with TRBD1. CDR3 size: 16 residues. V dropped 6 bases and J dropped 1; count of bases not matched to a gene: 6. Germline V gene lookup returns CDR1 KGHSH and CDR2 LQKENI. CDR3 bases: TGTGCCAGCTCGGGGACAGGGGGCGCGGGTAACTATGGCTACACCTTC. Translation gives CASSGTGGAGNYGYTF.

The chain links TRBV15 to TRBJ2-5, with TRBD2 matching 9 bases. Germline CDR1 and CDR2: LNHNV and YYDKDF (reference sequence). The V segment lost 0 bases and the J segment 3 bases; nucleotides outside the gene matches: 5. This CDR3 contains 16 residues. CDR3 sequence (DNA): TGTGCCACCAGCAGAGAAGGCGGGGGGGGAGAAGAGACCCAGTACTTC. Translated, it gives CATSREGGGGEETQYF.

The J gene is TRBJ1-1, the V gene TRBV30; the D gene is possibly TRBD1 (5 bases). V was shortened by 3 bases and J by 5 bases, with 13 bases between the two germline ends. This CDR3 has 13 residues. Looked up from germline, CDR1 is GTSNPN and CDR2 is SVGIG (reference sequence). This chain's CDR3 is CAWRGGEWTEAFF. The CDR3 region has the DNA TGTGCCTGGAGGGGGGGGGAGTGGACTGAAGCTTTCTTT.

This sequence joins TRBV7-8 and TRBJ1-1; 7 positions agree with TRBD1. J gave up 5 bases and V 3 bases, and 3 bases lay outside the gene matches. This CDR3 is 13 amino acids long. Germline-derived CDR1 and CDR2 are SGHVS and FQNEAQ. The CDR3 region has the DNA TGTGCCAGCAGCTTTACAGGGGAAACTGAAGCTTTCTTT. Protein sequence: CASSFTGETEAFF.

The V gene is TRBV5-4, the J gene TRBJ2-1; 9 nucleotides line up with TRBD2. The CDR3 has 15 residues. Unmatched junction bases numbered 5, after V lost 0 bases and J lost 7 bases. Germline V gives CDR1 SGHNT, CDR2 YYREEE (reference sequence). Written as DNA, the CDR3 is TGTGCCAGCAGCTTGGCGGCGGGAGGGTGGAATGAGCAGTTCTTC. Protein product: CASSLAAGGWNEQFF.

The chain employs TRBV4-1 and TRBJ1-5, with a tentative D call TRBD1 (5 bases). Germline CDR1 reads MGHRA; CDR2 reads YSYEKL. The CDR3 loop spans 13 amino acids. Trimming pared 10 bases from V and 0 bases from J, leaving 10 bases between. In DNA, the CDR3 is TGCGCCACACGGGGGTATAGCAATCAGCCCCAGCATTTT. It codes for CATRGYSNQPQHF.

J is TRBJ1-2 and V is TRBV11-2; 8 bases agree with TRBD1. This CDR3 region has 18 residues. V lost 4 bases to trimming and J lost 7 bases; unmatched junction nucleotides: 20. Looked up from germline, CDR1 is SGHAT and CDR2 is FQNNGV. CDR3 amino acids: CASSSNEGQEVFRGGYTF. The CDR3 DNA reads as TGTGCCAGCAGCTCTAATGAGGGACAGGAGGTTTTTAGGGGTGGCTACACCTTC. Looking up the rest from reference TRBV11-2 and TRBJ1-2 gives the full variable domain: EAGVAQSPRYKIIEKRQSVAFWCNPISGHATLYWYQQILGQGPKLLIQFQNNGVVDDSQLPKDRFSAERLKGVDSTLKIQPAKLEDSAVYLCASSSNEGQEVFRGGYTFGSGTRLTVV.

The chain carries TRBV19 and TRBJ1-1; 8 bases map to TRBD1. Germline CDR1 reads LNHDA; CDR2 reads SQIVND (reference sequence). The CDR3 loop spans 14 amino acids. V was pared by 5 bases and J by 1 base, with 3 bases of the junction left unmatched. The DNA for the CDR3 is TGTGCCAGTAGTGACAGGGGTTCGAACACTGAAGCTTTCTTT. This codes for CASSDRGSNTEAFF.

The chain uses TRBV28 and TRBJ1-1, with D perhaps TRBD1 (6 bases). Looked up from germline, CDR1 is MDHEN and CDR2 is SYDVKM. This CDR3 is 13 amino acids long. V shed 3 bases and J shed 5 bases, with 10 bases lying between them. The CDR3 protein is CASSFIGQTEAFF. DNA for the CDR3: TGTGCCAGCAGTTTTATAGGACAGACTGAAGCTTTCTTT.

The chain links TRBV12-5 to TRBJ2-2; the D is unclear. V lost 8 bases to trimming and J lost 6 bases, with 16 bases between them. Per the germline V gene, CDR1 is LGHNT and CDR2 is FRNRAP. The CDR3 spans 14 residues. The CDR3 is CASTMSGISGELFF. DNA of the CDR3: TGTGCTAGTACGATGTCAGGCATTTCCGGGGAGCTGTTTTTT.

J is TRBJ1-4 and V is TRBV19; the D gene is possibly TRBD1 (6 bases). Germline V gene lookup returns CDR1 LNHDA and CDR2 SQIVND (reference sequence). The CDR3 runs to 15 residues. Trimming pared 4 bases from V and 3 bases from J, leaving 12 bases between. CDR3 bases: TGTGCCAGTAGTACATACAGGGCCCCTAATGAAAAACTGTTTTTT. This encodes CASSTYRAPNEKLFF.

The chain recombines TRBV5-5 with TRBJ1-5; 7 bases match TRBD1. The CDR3 covers 17 residues. V lost 0 bases and J lost 2; bases outside the gene matches: 8. Germline V gene lookup returns CDR1 SGHKS and CDR2 YYEKEE (reference sequence). CDR3 protein: CASSLVLTGNGNQPQHF. CDR3 DNA sequence: TGTGCCAGCAGCTTGGTTCTGACAGGGAATGGCAATCAGCCCCAGCATTTT.

J is TRBJ1-4 and V is TRBV2; D not certain. V was clipped by 9 bases and J by 0 bases, with 17 bases between them. Looked up from germline, CDR1 is SNHLY and CDR2 is FYNNEI. This CDR3 has 16 amino acids. CDR3 sequence: CARETTDYATNEKLFF. DNA for the CDR3: TGTGCCAGGGAGACCACGGACTATGCAACTAATGAAAAACTGTTTTTT.

This chain links TRBV5-1 with TRBJ2-1; D perhaps matches TRBD2 (6 bases). V gave up 4 bases and J gave up 2 bases, with 10 bases separating them. Germline loops: CDR1 SGHRS, CDR2 YFSETQ. The CDR3 covers 14 residues. This CDR3 reads CASSPGGTYNEQFF. CDR3 DNA sequence: TGCGCCAGCAGCCCCGGCGGGACCTACAATGAGCAGTTCTTC.

The V gene is TRBV2, the J gene TRBJ1-5; possible D gene TRBD1, 6 bases. This CDR3 comprises 13 residues. Germline CDR1 reads SNHLY; CDR2 reads FYNNEI. Trimming took 10 bases from V and 11 from J, leaving 21 bases between them. CDR3 coding DNA: TGTGCCACCAGCGGGGGGCGACAGACGGCCCAGCATTTT. This gives the protein CATSGGRQTAQHF.